The 21 T cell receptor beta chains presented below share a single source sample, sequenced in a study of blood T cell repertoires in COVID-19. Clones were sequenced by immunoSEQ multiplex PCR, and TCRdb holds only the in-frame ones, with some missing. The sample shows roughly 200,000 clones, about 86% of them seen only once. Material: peripheral blood. The source is a man aged 45-65 years with active or convalescent COVID-19.

This chain links TRBV21-1 with TRBJ2-5; the listed D gene, TRBD2, was not tested against the DNA. TRBV21-1 is an annotated pseudogene. CDR3 length: 13 amino acids. CDR3 DNA sequence: TGTGCCAGCACGGGGGGGGAGGAAGAGACCCAGTACTTC. It translates to CASTGGEEETQYF.

The chain carries TRBV5-8 and TRBJ2-7; 7 bases line up with TRBD1. J was trimmed by 7 bases and V by 5 bases; bases with no gene match: 12. CDR1 is SGHTS and CDR2 is YDEGEE in the germline V gene. The CDR3 covers 14 residues. DNA for the CDR3: TGTGCCAGCAGACCAGTCGACAGGGCATATGAGCAGTACTTC. It encodes CASRPVDRAYEQYF. Full variable domain (rest looked up from reference TRBV5-8 and TRBJ2-7): EAGVTQSPTHLIKTRGQQATLRCSPISGHTSVYWYQQALGLGLQFLLWYDEGEERNRGNFPPRFSGRQFPNYSSELNVNALELEDSALYLCASRPVDRAYEQYFGPGTRLTVT.

The chain joins TRBV7-3 to TRBJ2-7; possibly TRBD2 for D (7 bases). Trimming left V 5 bases short and J 5 bases short, with 19 bases between. Germline V lookup: CDR1 SGHTA, CDR2 FQGTGA. The CDR3 has 15 amino acids. The CDR3 region has the DNA TGTGCCAGCAGCCTTTCTGGGGGGGCCGTAGACGAGCAGTACTTC. It translates to CASSLSGGAVDEQYF. Variable domain in full (rest from reference TRBV7-3 and TRBJ2-7): GAGVSQTPSNKVTEKGKYVELRCDPISGHTALYWYRQSLGQGPEFLIYFQGTGAADDSGLPNDRFFAVRPEGSVSTLKIQRTERGDSAVYLCASSLSGGAVDEQYFGPGTRLTVT.

This clone was counted a few times. The chain links TRBV3-1 (or the pseudogene TRBV3-2) to TRBJ1-3; D is ambiguous. CDR1 and CDR2 from the germline V gene are LGHDT and YNNKEL (reference sequence). Trimming shortened V by 2 bases and J by 8 bases, and 13 bases separated the two germline ends. The CDR3 length is 14 residues. The CDR3 DNA is TGTGCCAGCAGCCAACGACAAGAATCCCACACCATATATTTT. It yields the protein CASSQRQESHTIYF.

The genes are TRBV3-1 (or the pseudogene TRBV3-2) and TRBJ1-1, with D perhaps TRBD1 (6 bases). The V gene's germline CDR1 is LGHDT and CDR2 YNNKEL (reference sequence). The V end was cut by 3 bases, the J end by 5 bases, with 13 bases between. The CDR3 sequence is 14 residues long. Here the CDR3 reads CASSHQQGRTEAFF. As DNA, the CDR3 is TGTGCCAGCAGCCATCAACAGGGAAGAACTGAAGCTTTCTTT.

The rearrangement joins TRBV28 to TRBJ1-5; perhaps TRBD1 as D (6 bases). Germline V lookup: CDR1 MDHEN, CDR2 SYDVKM. This CDR3 is built from 16 residues. The germline V and J ends were trimmed by 4 bases and 3 bases, with 16 bases remaining between them. CDR3 sequence reads: CASSSLSRGNNQPQHF. The CDR3 region has the DNA TGTGCCAGCAGTTCCCTCTCCAGGGGAAACAATCAGCCCCAGCATTTT.

The chain joins TRBV5-1 to TRBJ2-3; possible D gene TRBD2, 5 bases. Germline V gene lookup returns CDR1 SGHRS and CDR2 YFSETQ. The CDR3 is 12 amino acids. Trimming cost V 4 bases and J 6 bases, with 9 bases left between them. CDR3 DNA: TGCGCCAGCAGCCCGGGGTTTGATACGCAGTATTTT. Protein sequence: CASSPGFDTQYF.

The CDR3 is CASSLGGLAGRLLAKNIQYF. DNA for the CDR3: TGTGCCAGCAGCTTGGGGGGACTAGCGGGGCGTCTCTTAGCCAAAAACATTCAGTACTTC. This sequence joins TRBV5-4 and TRBJ2-4; 13 nucleotides match TRBD2. Unmatched junction bases numbered 9, after V lost 0 bases and J lost 0 bases. Germline-derived CDR1 and CDR2 are SGHNT and YYREEE (reference sequence). This CDR3 has 20 amino acids.

The chain links TRBV30 to TRBJ1-1; weak D call: TRBD1 (5 bases). The CDR3 extends over 15 amino acids. V lost 3 bases and J 1 base, leaving 15 bases between the germline ends. Germline V gene lookup returns CDR1 GTSNPN and CDR2 SVGIG (reference sequence). The CDR3 protein is CAWSGGPRGNTEAFF. CDR3 bases: TGTGCCTGGAGCGGAGGGCCTAGGGGGAACACTGAAGCTTTCTTT.

The rearrangement links TRBV18 to TRBJ2-7; D is possibly TRBD1 (6 bases). The germline gives CDR1 KGHSH, CDR2 LQKENI. CDR3 size: 12 residues. V lost 8 bases to trimming and J lost 6 bases, with 14 bases between them. The CDR3 DNA follows: TGTGCCAGCGGACCAGGGGTGGCCGAGCAGTACTTC. Protein product: CASGPGVAEQYF.

The chain has TRBV3-1 (or the pseudogene TRBV3-2) and TRBJ2-1; no firm D call. There are 13 residues in the CDR3. Germline-derived CDR1 and CDR2 are LGHDT and YNNKEL (reference sequence). V was cut by 0 bases and J by 7 bases, with 7 bases left in between. As DNA, the CDR3 is TGTGCCAGCAGCCAAGATGGTAGAAATGAGCAGTTCTTC. It encodes CASSQDGRNEQFF.

V is TRBV28 and J is TRBJ2-7; the D is unclear. The V end was cut by 3 bases, the J end by 4 bases, with 7 bases between. Germline-derived CDR1 and CDR2 are MDHEN and SYDVKM. The CDR3 spans 12 residues. The CDR3 coding sequence is TGTGCCAGCAGTTTCCAGAGGTACGAGCAGTACTTC. Amino acids: CASSFQRYEQYF.

The gene calls are TRBV7-8 and TRBJ1-6; D is perhaps TRBD1 (5 bases). Germline CDR1 and CDR2: SGHVS and FQNEAQ. This CDR3 spans 16 amino acids. Deletions cut 5 bases from V and 6 bases from J, with 17 bases between. CDR3 DNA sequence: TGTGCCAGCAGCCCTTTAAGACAGCCGCCTAATTCACCCCTCCACTTT. It translates to CASSPLRQPPNSPLHF.

The chain combines TRBV3-1 (or the pseudogene TRBV3-2) with TRBJ2-4; 7 nucleotides match TRBD2. V lost 1 base to trimming and J lost 7 bases; unmatched junction nucleotides: 7. The CDR3 runs 15 residues. Looked up from germline, CDR1 is LGHDT and CDR2 is YNNKEL (reference sequence). The chain's CDR3 is CASSQGPRGENIQYF. DNA for the CDR3: TGTGCCAGCAGCCAAGGTCCCCGGGGGGAGAACATTCAGTACTTC.

This clone occurred a few times. At one of its ends the junction is not consistent with the germline gene, which may arise from a read error. Other DNA sequences from this sample encode an identical CDR3 as well. V gene TRBV11-2 combines with J gene TRBJ1-1; 7 bases fit TRBD1. The CDR3 length is 13 residues. Germline-derived CDR1 and CDR2 are SGHAT and FQNNGV. The CDR3 DNA reads as TGTGCCAGCAGCCTAGACAGGGACACTGAAGCTTTCTTT. Its translation: CASSLDRDTEAFF.

This chain joins TRBV7-7 and TRBJ2-1; 8 bases fit TRBD1. Trimming at V came to 1 base and at J to 8 bases, leaving 7 bases not matched to a gene. The CDR3 is made up of 15 amino acids. The germline V gene encodes CDR1 SSHAT and CDR2 FNYEAQ (reference sequence). The CDR3 reads CASSLEPGGWDEQFF. CDR3 nucleotide sequence: TGTGCCAGCAGCTTAGAGCCAGGGGGCTGGGATGAGCAGTTCTTC.

This chain connects TRBV5-1 to TRBJ2-3, with D unresolved. Germline CDR1 and CDR2: SGHRS and YFSETQ. Trimming left V 4 bases short and J 4 bases short, with 13 bases between. The CDR3 loop spans 14 amino acids. CDR3 residues: CASSQSGWADTQYF. Here the CDR3 DNA reads TGCGCCAGCAGCCAATCCGGGTGGGCAGATACGCAGTATTTT.

The genes are TRBV27 and TRBJ2-1; D is perhaps TRBD2 (7 bases). V lost 0 bases and J 1 base, leaving 10 bases between the germline ends. CDR3 length: 16 residues. Germline-derived CDR1 and CDR2 are MNHEY and SMNVEV (reference sequence). CDR3 in amino acids: CASSLSRGASYNEQFF. The CDR3 DNA reads TGTGCCAGCAGTTTATCCCGGGGGGCGTCCTACAATGAGCAGTTCTTC.

The chain is built from TRBV6-2 or TRBV6-3 and TRBJ2-7; possibly TRBD1 for D (6 bases). The V and J ends lost 2 bases and 3 bases respectively, with 14 bases between them. From germline, CDR1 is MNHEY and CDR2 SVGEGT. The CDR3 contains 15 residues. CDR3 loop: CASSYGPGAYYEQYF. The CDR3, as DNA: TGTGCCAGCAGTTACGGTCCAGGGGCCTACTACGAGCAGTACTTC.

The V gene is TRBV7-9, the J gene TRBJ2-3, with 12 bases that match TRBD2. V shed 5 bases, J shed 4 bases, and the junction held 7 bases outside the gene matches. CDR1 is SEHNR and CDR2 is FQNEAQ in the germline V gene (reference sequence). There are 16 residues in the CDR3. The DNA of the CDR3 is TGTGCCAGCAGCACTCTACTAGCGGGGGGCGCAGATACGCAGTATTTT. Its translation: CASSTLLAGGADTQYF.

The chain joins TRBV15 to TRBJ1-1, with D perhaps matching TRBD1 (6 bases). CDR1 and CDR2 (germline): LNHNV, YYDKDF (reference sequence). The ends were cut back, 3 bases at V and 3 bases at J, with 14 bases in the middle. The CDR3 length is 15 residues. CDR3 coding DNA: TGTGCCACCAGCAGGGTGAGGGGGTTGGACACTGAAGCTTTCTTT. The encoded protein is CATSRVRGLDTEAFF. Looking up the rest from reference TRBV15 and TRBJ1-1 gives the full variable domain: DAMVIQNPRYQVTQFGKPVTLSCSQTLNHNVMYWYQQKSSQAPKLLFHYYDKDFNNEADTPDNFQSRRPNTSFCFLDIRSPGLGDTAMYLCATSRVRGLDTEAFFGQGTRLTVV.